This TCR beta chain was recorded in a study of blood T cell repertoires in COVID-19 (dated by TCRdb to the early 2020s). Broadly, across the study: Samples from collaborators originated in the United States, Italy and Spain and spanned both the acute and convalescent phases of COVID-19. The material from the prospective study consisted of cDNA or gDNA derived from T cells, B-cell-depleted T cells, or PBMCs. Subjects who had been exposed to COVID-19, were actively infected with it, or had recovered from it provided the deeply sampled blood TCRbeta repertoires that made up the dataset. The repertoires were released in a freely available public database intended as a resource for research on the immune response to SARS-CoV-2. The samples were drawn from the first 160 participants of the ongoing ImmuneRACE study and from 1,254 subjects provided by 6 global collaborators. Nearly every sample came with metadata listing a de-identified subject ID, COVID-19 status, age in years and sex. Where available, HLA class I and class II types were taken from metadata supplied by the sample provider and were not determined by assay-based typing. The research as a whole found: The quantity of clinical and demographic metadata differed by source and by participant and was supplied without curation.

On this clone itself: There is no known antigen for this receptor. Within one base of it there is no much larger clone, and no base qualities were kept.

One collaborating source in Seattle enrolled patients during active infection and followed them longitudinally through the course of disease. Each collaborating institution followed its own protocols to collect whole blood in K2EDTA tubes. For TCRbeta analysis, collaborators shipped samples in one of three forms: frozen whole blood, isolated PBMCs, or DNA extracted from either of those sample types. TCRbeta CDR3 regions were amplified from genomic DNA by means of the immunoSEQ Assay, a bias-controlled multiplex PCR. For the original study's pipeline: The number of nucleated cells in each sample was estimated from the amplification of reference gene primers within the assay. To quantify the absolute abundance of each unique TCRbeta CDR3 rearrangement, sequence reads were collapsed and filtered. For each sample, productive Simpson clonality was calculated by taking the square root of Simpson's diversity index across productive rearrangements. In its TCRdb copy, this immuneACCESS table keeps in-frame sequences only and misses some clones. Where compared with another copy, unresolved V genes explain less than half of these, and the others have no known cause. The D gene and trimming were derived from the DNA, and the V and J assignments and clone size from that table. This sample is represented by approximately 270,000 clones; approximately 88% of them were singletons. Under 8% of the sample is held by the ten biggest clonotypes.

The CDR3 runs 14 residues from the cysteine to the phenylalanine. Kept here is only the CDR3 DNA, which spans 42 bases and is read in frame from base 1. Trimming accounts for 9 bases at V and 2 bases at J, while the number of junction bases matched to no gene is 9. The germline V gene (reference sequence) sets CDR1 to LNHDA and CDR2 to SQIVND. The sequence was collected from a woman in her thirties with COVID-19, enrolled during active disease. Recombination joined TRBV19 with TRBJ2-7, and TRBD1 matches 8 of the central bases. Sequencing was done on a sample of peripheral blood. The nucleotides read TGTGCCAGCTCCTATGGACAGGGAACCTACGAGCAGTACTTC. The translation is CASSYGQGTYEQYF.